Listed below are T cell receptor beta chains from one sample, sequenced in a study of regulatory T cells in long-lasting Graves disease. TCRdb reprocessed the multiplex PCR reads with MiXCR, giving one entry per CDR3 protein. The data show about 610,000 distinct CDR3 sequences, around 16% seen once. The sample was also linked to a second study, of T cells in Graves' hyperthyroidism and ophthalmopathy.

Sequencing used peripheral blood mononuclear cells (PBMCs), obtained at new diagnosis, from a patient treated with antithyroid drugs. All receptors come from a man younger than 30 with Graves disease. Both conserved end residues are part of each CDR3. The D gene is left open where the match is weak. Clone size is given for some rows only: seen once, a few or many times, or a class if the clone is expanded.

TRBJ2-1 | NA | TRBV7-3 | many | TGTGCCAGCAGCCCTGCTGGCGACCCGGGGAATGAGCAGTTCTTC | CASSPAGDPGNEQFF
TRBJ2-7 | NA | TRBV6-5 | NA | TGTGCCAGCAGTTACTCGACGGTCAGTCGCGAGCAGTACTTC | CASSYSTVSREQYF
TRBJ2-2 | NA | TRBV3-1 | NA | TGTGCCAGCAGCCAAGTGGGGGAACAGTCCGGGGAGCTGTTTTTT | CASSQVGEQSGELFF
TRBJ2-7 | TRBD1 | TRBV7-9 | many | TGTGCCAGCAGCCCGTGGACAGGGCAGGCCTACGAGCAGTACTTC | CASSPWTGQAYEQYF
TRBJ2-1 | NA | TRBV2 | many | TGTGCCAGCACCTCGACCGGGCCCTACAATGAGCAGTTCTTC | CASTSTGPYNEQFF
TRBJ2-7 | NA | TRBV28 | many | TGTGCCAGCAGTTTATCGACAGGTATCCCCTACGAGCAGTACTTC | CASSLSTGIPYEQYF
TRBJ2-1 | NA | TRBV9 | few | TGTGCCAGCAGCGCACCGGGTATCTACAATGAGCAGTTCTTC | CASSAPGIYNEQFF
TRBJ2-1 | NA | TRBV20-1 | few | TGCAGTGCTAGAGAAGTCACCGGGACGGGGTCTTTCTACAATGAGCAGTTCTTC | CSAREVTGTGSFYNEQFF
TRBJ2-7 | TRBD1 | TRBV27 | many | TGTGCCAGCAGCCTAAAAGACAGGGGAGTCTCCGAGCAGTACTTC | CASSLKDRGVSEQYF
TRBJ2-1 | NA | TRBV28 | many | TGTGCCAGCAGTTTACTTAGGATTGCCAGGGTAGGCTCCTACAATGAGCAGTTCTTC | CASSLLRIARVGSYNEQFF
TRBJ2-1 | TRBD2 | TRBV12-3/TRBV12-4 | many | TGTGCCAGCAGTTTAGCCGGACTAGTGTCCTACAATGAGCAGTTCTTC | CASSLAGLVSYNEQFF
TRBJ1-5 | NA | TRBV20-1 | NA | TGCAGTGCTAGGGAAGGGGGTCAGCCCCAGCATTTT | CSAREGGQPQHF
TRBJ2-7 | TRBD1 | TRBV6-1 | many | TGTGCCAGCAGCTCTTGGGGGACAGGGGTCTACGAGCAGTACTTC | CASSSWGTGVYEQYF
TRBJ2-3 | TRBD2 | TRBV28 | many | TGTGCCAGCAGTCCCGGACTAGCGGGATTTCGTTCTAGCACAGATACGCAGTATTTT | CASSPGLAGFRSSTDTQYF
TRBJ2-2 | NA | TRBV10-3 | NA | TGTGCCATCAGTGAGTCGCGGGCCAGGGACCCCGGGGAGCTGTTTTTT | CAISESRARDPGELFF
TRBJ1-2 | NA | TRBV30 | many | TGTGCCTGGAGTACTCGCGGGGGCTATGGCTACACCTTC | CAWSTRGGYGYTF
TRBJ1-2 | NA | TRBV19 | NA | TGTGCCAGTAGTATCTCAGGACAGAGATATGGCTACACCTTC | CASSISGQRYGYTF
TRBJ2-7 | TRBD1 | TRBV11-2 | many | TGTGCCAGCAGCAATTACAGGGACAGGTCCTACGAGCAGTACTTC | CASSNYRDRSYEQYF
TRBJ2-7 | NA | TRBV7-2 | NA | TGTGCCAGCAGCTTCAGCCTAGGGACGGAAGCCTACGAGCAGTACTTC | CASSFSLGTEAYEQYF
TRBJ2-1 | TRBD2 | TRBV6-2/TRBV6-3 | many | TGTGCCAGCAGTGAAGCGGGGAGGGGGCAGTTCTTC | CASSEAGRGQFF